This is a list of T cell receptor beta chains from one sample in a study of CD8 T cells in Susac syndrome. TCRdb reprocessed the immunoSEQ multiplex PCR reads with MiXCR, giving one entry per CDR3 protein. The repertoire includes more than 250,000 distinct CDR3 sequences, 90% to 95% of them detected once, and around 0.07% sits in the top ten. The sequenced sample was CD4+ T cells from PBMCs. These receptors were obtained from a human donor with multiple sclerosis. Both conserved end residues are part of each CDR3. D genes are given only for firm matches. Expanded clones are given a class, and other clones once, few, many or no size at all.

TRBV20-1	.	TRBJ2-7	.	CSAGEGRFRGPYEQYF	TGCAGTGCTGGAGAGGGTAGATTCCGGGGGCCCTACGAGCAGTACTTC
TRBV20-1	.	TRBJ1-6	.	CSARDEREGSYNSPLHF	TGCAGTGCTAGAGATGAGAGGGAAGGGTCCTATAATTCACCCCTCCACTTT
TRBV5-1	TRBD2	TRBJ2-3	.	CASSKGLAGAKGTDTQYF	TGCGCCAGCAGCAAAGGACTAGCGGGGGCCAAGGGTACAGATACGCAGTATTTT
TRBV27	TRBD2	TRBJ2-5	.	CASSFSGRALETQYF	TGTGCCAGCAGTTTTAGCGGGAGGGCCCTGGAGACCCAGTACTTC
TRBV6-6	.	TRBJ1-2	.	CASSPPVRHGYTF	TGTGCCAGCAGTCCCCCCGTCCGCCATGGCTACACCTTC
TRBV7-9	.	TRBJ1-5	.	CASSLDGGGSNQPQHF	TGTGCCAGCAGCTTAGACGGGGGTGGGAGCAATCAGCCCCAGCATTTT
TRBV21-1	.	TRBJ1-4	once	CASSGPGSDFNEKLFF	TGTGCCAGCAGCGGTCCAGGTTCGGATTTTAATGAAAAACTGTTTTTT
TRBV3-1	.	TRBJ1-2	.	CASSQGGWDGYTF	TGTGCCAGCAGCCAAGGGGGTTGGGATGGCTACACCTTC
TRBV4-2	.	TRBJ1-2	.	CASSQDLQADYGYTF	TGTGCCAGCAGCCAAGATTTACAGGCTGACTATGGCTACACCTTC
TRBV9	TRBD2	TRBJ2-1	.	CASSTGLAGQGGQFF	TGTGCCAGCAGCACAGGACTAGCGGGGCAGGGGGGGCAGTTCTTC
TRBV30	.	TRBJ1-2	few	CASGGGGRYTF	TGTGCCTCCGGGGGAGGTGGGCGCTACACCTTC
TRBV7-2	.	TRBJ1-2	.	CASSLGRTTNHGYTF	TGTGCCAGCAGCTTAGGACGAACCACTAACCATGGCTACACCTTC
TRBV20-1	.	TRBJ2-3	.	CSAIRGDTQYF	TGCAGTGCTATACGGGGCGATACGCAGTATTTT
TRBV4-2	TRBD1	TRBJ2-2	.	CASSRQDRSPGELFF	TGTGCCAGCAGCCGACAGGACAGGAGCCCCGGGGAGCTGTTTTTT
TRBV7-8	.	TRBJ1-3	few	CASSFWQNTIYF	TGTGCCAGCAGCTTTTGGCAAAACACCATATATTTT
TRBV30	.	TRBJ2-5	.	CAWSVRQETQYF	TGTGCCTGGAGTGTACGGCAAGAGACCCAGTACTTC